The 5 T cell receptor beta chains in this list originate from one sample, sequenced in a study of regulatory T cells in long-lasting Graves disease. The time point is: persistent/refractory GD, antithyroid drugs over 5 years with positive TRAb. There was RNA extracted from PBMCs, and the TCR library was made from it. Construction of TCR beta libraries relied on iRepertoire HTBI primers and on Arm-PCR targeting CDR3 regions. TCRdb re-called the multiplex PCR reads through MiXCR, storing one row per CDR3 protein. Among a few hundred thousand distinct CDR3 sequences listed, roughly a quarter were seen once. The sample in question was peripheral blood mononuclear cells (PBMCs), obtained when the disease was refractory, from a patient treated with antithyroid drugs. The origin of the receptors is a female donor with Graves disease.

This clonotype was counted at least ten times. The chain is built from TRBV6-2 or TRBV6-3 and TRBJ2-7; no clear D. The germline V and J ends were trimmed by 2 bases and 1 base, with 9 bases remaining between them. CDR3 length: 14 amino acids. Germline V gene sequence: CDR1 MNHEY, CDR2 SVGEGT. DNA of the CDR3: TGTGCCAGCAGTTACGCTGGGAATTCCTACGAGCAGTACTTC. It encodes CASSYAGNSYEQYF.

The sample holds many counts of this clonotype. V and J are TRBV12-3 or TRBV12-4 and TRBJ1-1; perhaps TRBD1 as D (6 bases). The V end was cut by 11 bases, the J end by 1 base, with 14 bases between. The CDR3 has 13 amino acids. Here the CDR3 reads CAGQTGKNTEAFF. In DNA, the CDR3 is TGTGCCGGACAGACAGGAAAGAACACTGAAGCTTTCTTT.

This clonotype has a count of ten or more. This chain joins TRBV6-5 and TRBJ2-5, with 8 nucleotides matching TRBD2. The J segment lost 2 bases and the V segment lost 3 bases, leaving 5 bases of the junction unmatched. Per the germline V gene, CDR1 is MNHEY and CDR2 is SVGAGI. This CDR3 has 15 residues. CDR3 sequence: CASSYSGIGQETQYF. In DNA, the CDR3 is TGTGCCAGCAGTTATAGCGGGATTGGGCAAGAGACCCAGTACTTC.

The chain uses TRBV28 and TRBJ1-2; TRBD1 aligns across 9 bases. V shed 2 bases, J shed 6 bases, and the junction held 7 bases outside the gene matches. The CDR3 has 15 amino acids. Germline values: CDR1 MDHEN, CDR2 SYDVKM. In DNA form, the CDR3 reads TGTGCCAGCAGTTTAGTTGCCGGGACAGGGCATGGCTACACCTTC. The encoded protein is CASSLVAGTGHGYTF.

In its sample, this clonotype was seen many times. This rearrangement joins TRBV2 to TRBJ1-1, with 7 bases that match TRBD1. V shed 4 bases and J 4 bases; nucleotides not matched to a gene: 6. Germline V gives CDR1 SNHLY, CDR2 FYNNEI. The CDR3 sequence is 14 residues long. DNA for the CDR3: TGTGCCAGCAGTGGGGGACAGAGGGGCACTGAAGCTTTCTTT. It specifies CASSGGQRGTEAFF. The full variable domain, completed using reference TRBV2 and TRBJ1-1, is EPEVTQTPSHQVTQMGQEVILRCVPISNHLYFYWYRQILGQKVEFLVSFYNNEISEKSEIFDDQFSVERPDGSNFTLKIRSTKLEDSAMYFCASSGGQRGTEAFFGQGTRLTVV.